The clone carrying this T cell receptor (beta chain) was picked up a small number of times. In the authors' workflow: Amplification of reference gene primers provided the estimated nucleated cell counts. Assay: immunoSEQ multiplex PCR; the TCRdb copy retains only in-frame clones and omits some. V and J calls and clone size are those listed in that table; D and trimming were worked out from the DNA. This repertoire shows roughly 360,000 clones, roughly 77% found once; its top ten account for more than 0.85%. This sample is part of a study of blood T cell repertoires in COVID-19. About the research overall: The origin of the acute and convalescent COVID-19 samples was the United States, Italy and Spain. Sources were T cells, B-cell-depleted T cells, or PBMCs; the material itself was cDNA or gDNA.

The source of this sequence is a human donor with acute or convalescent COVID-19. The donor label of this sample is uncertain. The sample was peripheral blood.

CDR3 bases: TGTGCCATCAGGCCGACAGGGGGACGGGCTGAAGCTTTCTTT. Its translation: CAIRPTGGRAEAFF. The V and J genes are TRBV10-3 and TRBJ1-1, with 9 nucleotides matching TRBD1. The CDR3 has 14 amino acids. The germline CDR1 and CDR2 sequences are ENHRY and SYGVKD. V shed 6 bases, J shed 6 bases, and the junction held 8 bases outside the gene matches.